This TCR beta chain was observed in a study of blood T cell repertoires in COVID-19. Overall study context: COVID-19 samples from acute and convalescent phases originated in the United States, Italy and Spain.

This CDR3 region has 16 residues. Germline-derived CDR1 and CDR2 are LNHDA and SQIVND (reference sequence). The J segment lost 4 bases and the V segment lost 2 bases, leaving 7 bases of the junction unmatched. This clone turned up a few times. As originally analysed: Estimation of nucleated cell counts was performed using reference gene primer amplification. Only in-frame clones appear in the TCRdb table, and some are missing; sequencing was by immunoSEQ multiplex PCR. V and J calls and clone size are as listed in that table; D and trimming were resolved from the DNA. The table has under 250,000 clones, roughly 85% seen once.

Sequencing used peripheral blood. The chain is built from TRBV19 and TRBJ2-1; 8 bases match TRBD2. The source of this sequence is a man aged 45-65 years with COVID-19, enrolled during active disease. CDR3 bases: TGTGCCAGTAGTATAAAGACGGGGGGGGATTACAATGAGCAGTTCTTC. Residues: CASSIKTGGDYNEQFF.